This is a list of T cell receptor beta chains from one sample in a study of cytomegalovirus exposure and HLA in healthy donors. Here immunoSEQ multiplex PCR was the method, and the copy in TCRdb shows in-frame clones only, minus some. This table holds about 200,000 clones, approximately 80% found once. The sequenced sample was PBMCs. These receptors were taken from a woman aged 25 to 39 in good health and CMV-seronegative. The CDR3 runs from the conserved cysteine through the conserved F or W. The D gene is left open where the match is weak. Rows may omit the clone size; those that give it use once, few, many or a size class.

j_call clone_size d_call v_call cdr3_nt cdr3_aa
TRBJ1-1 . . TRBV6-5 TGTGCCAGCCGTACGGGGGGACTTTTGAACACTGAAGCTTTCTTT CASRTGGLLNTEAFF
TRBJ2-1 . TRBD2 TRBV25-1 TGTGCCAGCAGTGAAGGGACTAGCGGAGACTACAATGAGCAGTTCTTC CASSEGTSGDYNEQFF
TRBJ2-1 . TRBD2 TRBV2 TGTGCCAGCAGTGGACTAGCGAAGTACAATGAGCAGTTCTTC CASSGLAKYNEQFF
TRBJ2-2 . TRBD1 TRBV7-8 TGTGCCAGCAGCGCCGGGACAGGGGGTATCGGGGAGCTGTTTTTT CASSAGTGGIGELFF
TRBJ1-2 . TRBD1 TRBV4-1 TGCGCCAGCAGCCCGTCCCTCCCCTGGACAGGACAAGCTAACTATGGCTACACCTTC CASSPSLPWTGQANYGYTF
TRBJ2-1 . . TRBV11-1 TGTGCCAGCAGCTTAATTTCAGCTTGGAGCTCCTACAATGAGCAGTTCTTC CASSLISAWSSYNEQFF
TRBJ1-4 . TRBD1 TRBV5-1 TGCGCCAGCAGCCCTACCGGGACAGGGGATGAAAAACTGTTTTTT CASSPTGTGDEKLFF
TRBJ2-3 once . TRBV5-6 TGTGCCAGCAGCTTGGCCGGGGGACTGAACACAGATACGCAGTATTTT CASSLAGGLNTDTQYF
TRBJ2-7 . TRBD1 TRBV18 TGTGCCAGCTCAAAGACCGGGACAGGGCCCTACGAGCAGTACTTC CASSKTGTGPYEQYF
TRBJ1-1 . . TRBV29-1 TGCAGCGTTGAAGAGGGGACAACATTGAACACTGAAGCTTTCTTT CSVEEGTTLNTEAFF
TRBJ2-5 . . TRBV9 TGTGCCAGCAGCCCCCACCCAGGGTACGAAGGTGAGACCCAGTACTTC CASSPHPGYEGETQYF
TRBJ2-2 . . TRBV2 TGTGCCAGCAGGGGTCAGGCGGGACTGAACACCGGGGAGCTGTTTTTT CASRGQAGLNTGELFF
TRBJ1-3 once . TRBV9 TGTGCCAGCAGCGTACAGGGAATCTCTGGAAACACCATATATTTT CASSVQGISGNTIYF
TRBJ2-3 . TRBD2 TRBV7-3 TGTGCCAGCAGCCCACGGTTGCGGGGGGGCACAGATACGCAGTATTTT CASSPRLRGGTDTQYF
TRBJ2-7 . . TRBV5-8 TGTGCCAGCAGCTTATTAAGTACAGGGCCCGGGGACACTGGAAAGCAGTACTTC CASSLLSTGPGDTGKQYF
TRBJ2-7 . TRBD1 TRBV27 TGTGCCAGCAGTTTATCGGGACAGGGCCGCTACGAGCAGTACTTC CASSLSGQGRYEQYF
TRBJ1-5 . TRBD1 TRBV27 TGTGCCAGCAGTTCAGACAGGGGTAGCAATCAGCCCCAGCATTTT CASSSDRGSNQPQHF
TRBJ2-2 . TRBD2 TRBV7-2 TGTGCCAGCAGCTTCACGCCGGGAGGGGGGACCGGGGAGCTGTTTTTT CASSFTPGGGTGELFF
TRBJ2-7 few TRBD1 TRBV4-3 TGCGCCAGCAGCCAAGGCCCTGTTTCCGGGACAGGGAACAACTACGAGCAGTACTTC CASSQGPVSGTGNNYEQYF
TRBJ2-6 . . TRBV5-1 TGCGCCAGCAGCTGGGGGGGGCCCTCTGGGGCCAACGTCCTGACTTTC CASSWGGPSGANVLTF
TRBJ2-2 once . TRBV6-5 TGTGCCAGCAGTTACTCGAAGAGGGTTCGCACCGGGGAGCTGTTTTTT CASSYSKRVRTGELFF
TRBJ2-1 . TRBD2 TRBV9 TGTGCCAGCAGGGATCCCTCGGAAGCGGGAGGGCATTGGAATGAGCAGTTCTTC CASRDPSEAGGHWNEQFF
TRBJ2-5 . . TRBV4-2 TGTGCCAGCAGCCACCTAGGGGACTCGAAAGAGACCCAGTACTTC CASSHLGDSKETQYF
TRBJ2-5 . TRBD1 TRBV4-1 TGCGCCAGCAGCCGGACAGGGGCCCCCCAAGAGACCCAGTACTTC CASSRTGAPQETQYF
TRBJ2-7 . . TRBV5-4 TGTGCCAGCAGCTTGGATAGTTCGGCGGGATGGTCCTTC CASSLDSSAGWSF
TRBJ2-4 . TRBD1 TRBV11-3 TGTGCCAGCGGTTCCGGGACAGGGACCAAAAACATTCAGTACTTC CASGSGTGTKNIQYF
TRBJ2-5 . . TRBV29-1 TGCAGCGTTCGCAACGGTTGGGAGACCCAGTACTTC CSVRNGWETQYF
TRBJ2-1 . TRBD2 TRBV2 TGTGCCAACACCCCGGGACTAGCATCGAATGAGCAGTTCTTC CANTPGLASNEQFF
TRBJ2-6 few . TRBV6-4 TGTGCCAGCAGTGAATCGGCTGCGGTCTCTGGGGCCAACGTCCTGACTTTC CASSESAAVSGANVLTF
TRBJ1-6 . TRBD1 TRBV2 TGTGCCAGCAGGGCACAGGGGGATTATTCACCCCTCCACTTT CASRAQGDYSPLHF
TRBJ2-7 . . TRBV11-2 TGTGCCAGCAGCTTAGCGACAGGCCCTCGCGAGCAGTACTTC CASSLATGPREQYF
TRBJ1-3 few . TRBV19 TGTGCCAGTACAGGGACTGGAAACACCATATATTTT CASTGTGNTIYF
TRBJ2-4 . TRBD2 TRBV7-3 TGTGCCAGCAGCCCGGTGGGTAGCGGGGGGCGGACAAACATTCAGTACTTC CASSPVGSGGRTNIQYF
TRBJ2-7 few TRBD1 TRBV10-3 TGTGCCATCCGCCCCCCGGGGACAGGGCATTCCTACGAGCAGTACTTC CAIRPPGTGHSYEQYF
TRBJ2-3 . . TRBV5-1 TGCGCCAGCAGTACGACAGGCTTCGCAGATACGCAGTATTTT CASSTTGFADTQYF
TRBJ2-5 once . TRBV7-9 TGTGCCAGCAGCTTCGGGGGAGAGACCCAGTACTTC CASSFGGETQYF
TRBJ2-5 . TRBD1 TRBV7-9 TGTGCCAGCAGCCCGACAGGGTTCCAAGAGACCCAGTACTTC CASSPTGFQETQYF
TRBJ1-1 . TRBD1 TRBV10-3 TGTGCCATCAGTCCGGGGACAGGGACTAACACTGAAGCTTTCTTT CAISPGTGTNTEAFF
TRBJ2-1 . TRBD2 TRBV4-3 TGCGCCAGCAGCCGGTCACTAGCGGGAGTTTACAATGAGCAGTTCTTC CASSRSLAGVYNEQFF
TRBJ1-3 . TRBD1 TRBV18 TGTGCCAGCTCACCCAGGGGACAGGACTACTCTGGAAACACCATATATTTT CASSPRGQDYSGNTIYF
TRBJ2-3 . TRBD2 TRBV5-4 TGTGCCAGCAGCCCGGGACTAGCGGGAGATGGAACGCAGTATTTT CASSPGLAGDGTQYF
TRBJ1-1 . . TRBV19 TGTGCCAGTAGTCAGACCCGGGACACTGAAGCTTTCTTT CASSQTRDTEAFF
TRBJ2-3 once . TRBV12-5 TGTGCTAGTGGTTTGGGCACAGGTCCCACAGATACGCAGTATTTT CASGLGTGPTDTQYF
TRBJ1-1 . TRBD1 TRBV7-3 TGTGCCAGCAGCATGACAGGGTCCACTGAAGCTTTCTTT CASSMTGSTEAFF
TRBJ2-7 . TRBD2 TRBV7-2 TGTGCCAGCAGGGTACTAGCGGGACGGGGGGAGCAGTACTTC CASRVLAGRGEQYF
TRBJ1-2 . . TRBV27 TGTGCCAGCAGCACGACAGGCCCCGGAGGCTACACCTTC CASSTTGPGGYTF
TRBJ1-3 . . TRBV7-8 TGTGCCAGCAGCGCTTCACAGGGATGGTCTGGAAACACCATATATTTT CASSASQGWSGNTIYF
TRBJ2-5 . . TRBV19 TGTGCCAGTAGTATAGCTAGAAACGAAGAGACCCAGTACTTC CASSIARNEETQYF
TRBJ2-7 once . TRBV5-1 TGCGCCAGCAGCTTGGTACAGGGCAGACTCAGCTCCTACGAGCAGTACTTC CASSLVQGRLSSYEQYF
TRBJ2-4 . . TRBV19 TGTGCCACCTCCCTAGCAGCCAAAAACATTCAGTACTTC CATSLAAKNIQYF